The table lists the clone carrying this T cell receptor (beta chain) with a count of one. Its specificity is unknown. The sample belongs to a study of STAT5B mutations in CD4+ large granular lymphocyte leukemia. Buffy coats from healthy blood donors served as controls. Here immunoSEQ multiplex PCR was the method, and the copy in TCRdb shows in-frame clones only, minus some. Of 30,000 or so clones in the sample, around four fifths were seen once. The CDR3 has 14 residues. CDR1 MNHNS and CDR2 SASEGT come from the germline V gene. Study results and limitations: TRBV06-family usage was enriched in top patient clones (8/27) versus controls (2/35). 25% of private leukemic clonotypes occurred rarely in other patients' non-leukemic repertoires.

This clonotype was obtained from a human donor in good health. Sequencing input: CD4+ T cells from blood buffy coats. V and J are TRBV6-1 and TRBJ2-5; 9 bases align to TRBD1. Judging by the DNA end, TRBJ2-7 fits better; the J call may be wrong. CDR3 in DNA: TGTGCCAGCGAAATTGGGACAGGGACCTACGAGCAGTACTTC. It yields the protein CASEIGTGTYEQYF.